This T cell receptor beta chain was sequenced for a study of blood T cell repertoires in COVID-19. Overall study context: The United States, Italy and Spain supplied acute and convalescent COVID-19 samples. PBMCs, B-cell-depleted T cells, or T cells provided the cDNA or gDNA that made up the material.

The CDR3 is made up of 17 amino acids. The germline V gene has CDR1 KGHSH and CDR2 LQKENI. J was trimmed by 7 bases and V by 3 bases; bases with no gene match: 14. How the authors handled the data: Amplification from reference gene primers served as the basis for estimated nucleated cell counts. Here immunoSEQ multiplex PCR was the method, and the copy in TCRdb shows in-frame clones only, minus some. The V and J calls and clone size were taken over from that table, and D and trimming were inferred from the DNA. The table lists over 90,000 clones, about 91% of them singletons. Sequencing was carried out using peripheral blood. This sequence joins TRBV18 and TRBJ1-4; 7 bases agree with TRBD1. This TCR came from a young man with acute or convalescent COVID-19. CDR3 sequence: CASSPLQGNSHGEKLFF. As DNA, the CDR3 is TGTGCCAGCTCACCCCTACAGGGGAATAGTCATGGTGAAAAACTGTTTTTT.